Below, 21 T cell receptor beta chains from the same sample are listed, as sequenced in a study of T cell repertoires in cytomegalovirus infection. Their target antigens are unknown. From the reads, TCRdb called clonotypes with MiXCR, one entry per CDR3 protein. This table holds under 500,000 distinct CDR3 sequences, roughly 42% found once. This sample comprised cultured PBMCs, obtained from culture after CMV antigen stimulation. The receptors stem from a human donor in good health (CMV status not recorded). Some clones in this sample may be carry-over from other donors' samples.

Only a few counts were recorded for this clonotype. An end of the junction does not agree with germline; a read error may underlie this. The rearrangement uses TRBV12-3 or TRBV12-4 and TRBJ2-5; 8 nucleotides match TRBD2. The CDR3 runs 15 residues. The CDR3 DNA sequence: TGTGCCAGCAGGGTCGGGGGGGCTTTGCAAGGGACCCAGTACTTC. Translation: CASRVGGALQGTQYF.

CDR3 sequence (DNA): TGTGCCAGCTCACCGTTCTCTAGTGCTAGCACAGATACGCAGTATTTT. It translates to CASSPFSSASTDTQYF. J is TRBJ2-3 and V is TRBV18; D gene unclear. The germline V gene encodes CDR1 KGHSH and CDR2 LQKENI. Trimming removed 3 bases at V and 0 bases at J, with 13 bases between. This CDR3 contains 16 residues.

V and J are TRBV18 and TRBJ2-7, with a weak D call TRBD2 (7 bases). Germline loops: CDR1 KGHSH, CDR2 LQKENI. This CDR3 is 15 amino acids long. Trimming took off 3 bases at V and 0 bases at J, with 12 bases between the two ends. The CDR3 loop reads CASSPGGGYSYEQYF. The CDR3 coding sequence is TGTGCCAGCTCACCGGGAGGGGGTTACTCCTACGAGCAGTACTTC.

V and J are TRBV3-1 and TRBJ2-1; TRBD1 matches at 9 bases. Trimming removed 3 bases from V and 8 bases from J; junction bases left unmatched: 8. The CDR3 sequence is 15 residues long. The V gene's germline CDR1 is LGHDT and CDR2 YNNKEL (reference sequence). CDR3 region: CASSQPGQGIYEQFF. CDR3 DNA: TGTGCCAGCAGCCAGCCGGGACAGGGTATCTATGAGCAGTTCTTC.

V and J are TRBV7-9 and TRBJ1-4; D remains unclear. CDR1 and CDR2 (germline): SEHNR, FQNEAQ (reference sequence). CDR3 size: 13 residues. V was cut by 5 bases and J by 8 bases, with 12 bases left in between. The CDR3 sequence: CASSPSGGEKLFF. The CDR3 nucleotides are TGTGCCAGCAGCCCGTCGGGTGGAGAAAAACTGTTTTTT.

A few counts support this clonotype. The chain links TRBV7-9 to TRBJ2-7, with unresolved D. Germline V gene sequence: CDR1 SEHNR, CDR2 FQNEAQ (reference sequence). V lost 6 bases and J 3 bases, leaving 3 bases between the germline ends. The CDR3 length is 10 residues. The CDR3 nucleotides are TGTGCCAGCAGTAACTACGAGCAGTACTTC. It yields the protein CASSNYEQYF.

This clonotype has only a few counts. The chain joins TRBV7-2 to TRBJ1-3, with a weak D call TRBD1 (6 bases). The CDR3 totals 18 residues. CDR1 and CDR2 (germline): SGHTA, FQGNSA. Trimming left V 1 base short and J 0 bases short, with 16 bases between. The CDR3 is CASSLVGWGANSGNTIYF. The CDR3 nucleotides read TGTGCCAGCAGCTTAGTCGGTTGGGGGGCGAACTCTGGAAACACCATATATTTT.

V and J are TRBV20-1 and TRBJ2-7, with 9 bases fitting TRBD1. This CDR3 comprises 13 residues. The germline V gene encodes CDR1 DFQATT and CDR2 SNEGSKA (reference sequence). V was clipped by 5 bases and J by 7 bases; unmatched bases: 9. CDR3 in DNA: TGCAGTGCTCCTCGGACAGGGGCGGGTGAGCAGTACTTC. Translation gives CSAPRTGAGEQYF.

This rearrangement joins TRBV19 to TRBJ2-1, with 8 bases that match TRBD1. V lost 3 bases, J lost 5 bases, and 6 bases stayed unmatched. CDR3 size: 15 residues. Germline CDR1 LNHDA, CDR2 SQIVND (reference sequence). CDR3: CASSIDRGDHNEQFF. CDR3 nucleotides: TGTGCCAGTAGTATCGACAGGGGTGATCACAATGAGCAGTTCTTC.

J is TRBJ2-5 and V is TRBV7-2, with TRBD2 matching 8 bases. The V gene's germline CDR1 is SGHTA and CDR2 FQGNSA. The CDR3 sequence is 16 residues long. The J segment lost 6 bases and the V segment lost 5 bases, leaving 14 bases of the junction unmatched. The CDR3 DNA reads TGTGCCAGCAGCCTACTCTCGACTAGCGCGATCCAGACCCAGTACTTC. This translates into CASSLLSTSAIQTQYF.

The gene calls are TRBV4-2 and TRBJ1-2; D is undetermined. Looked up from germline, CDR1 is LGHNA and CDR2 is YNFKEQ. The CDR3 has 17 residues. The ends were cut back, 0 bases at V and 1 base at J, with 15 bases in the middle. This CDR3 is CASSQEPLYGNNYGYTF. In nucleotides, the CDR3 is TGTGCCAGCAGCCAAGAGCCCTTATACGGGAATAACTATGGCTACACCTTC.

The chain has TRBV6-1 and TRBJ1-1; D is possibly TRBD1 (5 bases). The CDR3 consists of 11 residues. V lost 10 bases and J 6 bases, leaving 12 bases between the germline ends. Germline V gene data show CDR1 as MNHNS and CDR2 as SASEGT. The CDR3 spells CAIPWGAEAFF. In nucleotides, the CDR3 is TGTGCCATCCCGTGGGGGGCTGAAGCTTTCTTT.

This clonotype was found a few times. V usage is TRBV28 and J usage is TRBJ1-5; D is perhaps TRBD1 (5 bases). CDR3 size: 15 residues. Germline CDR1 is MDHEN and CDR2 is SYDVKM. Trimming stripped 6 bases from V and 2 bases from J, with 14 bases between. CDR3 sequence reads: CASRGWGGGNQPQHF. The CDR3 coding sequence is TGTGCCAGCAGGGGGTGGGGGGGAGGCAATCAGCCCCAGCATTTT.

The chain links TRBV12-3 or TRBV12-4 to TRBJ2-3; TRBD2 is a possible D gene (5 bases). V lost 0 bases, J lost 1 base, and 17 bases lay in between. The CDR3 is made up of 18 amino acids. The DNA of the CDR3 is TGTGCCAGCAGTTTAGCCCGCCACGTAGACTACCGCACAGATACGCAGTATTTT. This encodes CASSLARHVDYRTDTQYF.

This clonotype was observed a few times. V usage is TRBV7-2 and J usage is TRBJ2-2, with 7 positions matching TRBD1. V shed 5 bases, J shed 1 base, and the junction held 7 bases outside the gene matches. The germline gives CDR1 SGHTA, CDR2 FQGNSA. The CDR3 sequence is 16 residues long. For the CDR3, the DNA is TGTGCCAGCAGCCCTGGACAGGTGCAGAACACCGGGGAGCTGTTTTTT. Protein sequence: CASSPGQVQNTGELFF.

The V gene is TRBV7-9, the J gene TRBJ2-2; D is uncertain. The V gene lost 4 bases and the J gene lost 7 bases, with 10 bases spanning the gap. The CDR3 has 13 residues. Germline values: CDR1 SEHNR, CDR2 FQNEAQ (reference sequence). CDR3 coding DNA: TGTGCCAGCAGCTCGATGCTCGTCGGGGAGCTGTTTTTT. It encodes CASSSMLVGELFF.

The chain combines TRBV2 with TRBJ1-1; D call uncertain. CDR3 length: 12 amino acids. Germline V gives CDR1 SNHLY, CDR2 FYNNEI. Between the trimmed V and J ends, which lost 4 bases and 10 bases, there was a span of 13 bases. CDR3 DNA sequence: TGTGCCAGCAGTGCCATGGGGTTGCGAGCTTTCTTT. This translates into CASSAMGLRAFF.

The chain employs TRBV12-3 or TRBV12-4 and TRBJ2-1; TRBD1 is a possible D gene (6 bases). This CDR3 is 14 amino acids long. V lost 6 bases, J lost 6 bases, and 15 bases lay in between. This CDR3 reads CASRDQFRGNEQFF. For the CDR3, the DNA is TGTGCCAGCAGAGACCAATTCAGGGGCAATGAGCAGTTCTTC.

This sequence joins TRBV7-9 and TRBJ2-5, with D possibly matching TRBD2 (6 bases). The V end was cut by 5 bases, the J end by 4 bases, with 20 bases between. The CDR3 has 16 amino acids. CDR1 SEHNR and CDR2 FQNEAQ come from the germline V gene (reference sequence). CDR3 sequence: CASSPFGGVVAETQYF. The CDR3 region has the DNA TGTGCCAGCAGCCCTTTCGGAGGGGTGGTAGCAGAGACCCAGTACTTC.

This clonotype was counted a few times. The CDR3 DNA sequence: TGTGCCAGCAGTCGCCGGGGGGGCAATCAGCCCCAGCATTTT. Protein product: CASSRRGGNQPQHF. The chain couples TRBV6-6 to TRBJ1-5; weak D call: TRBD1 (5 bases). There are 14 residues in the CDR3. The germline V gene encodes CDR1 MNHNY and CDR2 SVGAGI (reference sequence). The V end was cut by 5 bases, the J end by 2 bases, with 10 bases between.

This clonotype was observed a few times. The chain links TRBV19 to TRBJ1-2; D gene ambiguous. Trimming shortened V by 1 base and J by 2 bases, and 8 bases separated the two germline ends. The germline gives CDR1 LNHDA, CDR2 SQIVND (reference sequence). CDR3 length equals 14 residues. The CDR3 sequence is CASSIGRRNYGYTF. The CDR3 region has the DNA TGTGCCAGTAGTATAGGCAGACGAAACTATGGCTACACCTTC.